This T cell receptor (beta chain) was sequenced for a study of T-cell memory formation after mild COVID-19. Study details: Most TCR clusters belonged to a single donor.

General study results and limits: Nothing confirmed that second-wave clones peaking on day 37 were specific for SARS-CoV-2.

The CDR3 sequence is 13 residues long. Looked up from germline, CDR1 is KGHSH and CDR2 is LQKENI. Trimming removed 6 bases at V and 1 base at J, with 9 bases between. Comments on this clonotype: Its antigen remains unidentified.

Employing constant-segment primers, 5'RACE generated TCR alpha and TCR beta cDNA libraries bearing sample barcodes and UMIs. TCRdb reprocessed the 5' RACE reads with MiXCR, giving one entry per CDR3 protein. The profile shows approximately 400,000 distinct CDR3 sequences, over 15% of them singletons. Source material: PBMCs or a T cell subset sorted from them (not recorded which). The source of this sequence is a man between 18 and 35 years old who had mild COVID-19 (a few samples of this study predate the infection). Cell type and time point are not known. V usage is TRBV18 and J usage is TRBJ1-1, with D uncertain. The CDR3 loop reads CASSRLRNTEAFF. In nucleotides, the CDR3 is TGTGCCAGCTCCCGCCTTAGGAACACTGAAGCTTTCTTT.